This T cell receptor (beta chain) was identified in a study of cytotoxic CD8 clonotypes in ibrutinib-treated CLL. Study at large: After a median roughly twelve months on treatment (6 to 36), response samples were drawn. Study-wide results and limits: Public clonotypes, an uncommon group, contracted or remained stable on treatment. In comparison with age-matched healthy donors, baseline clonality was higher and tracked circulating CD8+ T-cell counts.

Concerning this clone itself: The antigen is undetermined.

Germline loops: CDR1 LNHDA, CDR2 SQIVND (reference sequence). Trimming removed 7 bases from V and 5 bases from J, with 14 bases in between. The CDR3 extends over 13 amino acids. Cryopreserved PBMCs supplied approximately 1.9 micrograms of genomic DNA for TCR beta libraries. The repertoire was sequenced with immunoSEQ multiplex PCR; TCRdb's copy has only in-frame clones and lacks some. The sample records tens of thousands of clones, roughly 83% being singletons. This chain joins TRBV19 and TRBJ2-5; TRBD1 might be the D (6 bases). The sequence came from a human donor with chronic lymphocytic leukemia. Here the sequenced sample was PBMCs, taken after 24 months of ibrutinib treatment. The CDR3 spells CASKKTGLETQYF. The CDR3 DNA follows: TGTGCCAGTAAAAAAACAGGGTTGGAGACCCAGTACTTC.